The 20 T cell receptor beta chains below all came from one sample that was sequenced in a study of cytomegalovirus exposure and HLA in healthy donors. Use of 60 Vbeta and 13 Jbeta primers characterized the PCR. TCRdb's table, derived via immunoSEQ multiplex PCR, lists solely in-frame clones and lacks some. The data show 130,000 or so clones, with 79% seen just once and 0.95% to 1.4% held by the top ten. Sequencing was done on a sample of PBMCs. These receptor sequences come from a male donor in good health and CMV-seronegative.

The J gene is TRBJ2-7, the V gene TRBV4-3; D gene ambiguous. The ends were cut back, 1 base at V and 0 bases at J, with 13 bases in the middle. Germline CDR1 is LGHNA and CDR2 is YSLEER. The CDR3 contains 16 residues. CDR3 residues: CASSQVFGQDSYEQYF. The CDR3 DNA sequence: TGCGCCAGCAGCCAAGTCTTTGGGCAGGACTCCTACGAGCAGTACTTC.

The CDR3 sequence is CASSLGLSSYEQYF. DNA of the CDR3: TGTGCCAGCAGCCTAGGACTGAGCTCCTACGAGCAGTACTTC. The rearrangement joins TRBV4-2 to TRBJ2-7, with D possibly being TRBD2 (5 bases). Per the germline V gene, CDR1 is LGHNA and CDR2 is YNFKEQ. The CDR3 sequence is 14 residues long. V was trimmed by 4 bases and J by 0 bases, leaving 10 bases between them.

The J gene is TRBJ2-1, the V gene TRBV6-6; D remains ambiguous. This CDR3 contains 14 residues. Germline V gene sequence: CDR1 MNHNY, CDR2 SVGAGI (reference sequence). V lost 7 bases, J lost 4 bases, and 14 bases lay in between. The CDR3 nucleotides read TGTGCCAGCACAGAACCAATCTCATACAATGAGCAGTTCTTC. This codes for CASTEPISYNEQFF.

The chain uses TRBV30 and TRBJ2-7; D may be TRBD2 (6 bases). CDR1 is GTSNPN and CDR2 is SVGIG in the germline V gene (reference sequence). V was trimmed by 1 base and J by 7 bases, leaving 17 bases between them. CDR3 length equals 14 residues. The CDR3 spells CAWSDIGGFGEQYF. The CDR3 DNA reads TGTGCCTGGAGTGATATCGGGGGTTTCGGGGAGCAGTACTTC.

The V gene is TRBV25-1, the J gene TRBJ1-4; possibly TRBD1 for D (6 bases). Trimming pared 6 bases from V and 6 bases from J, leaving 11 bases between. The CDR3 extends over 13 amino acids. Germline CDR1 is MGHDK and CDR2 is SYGVNS. The CDR3 DNA reads TGTGCCAGCAGACGGGGGGCAGATGAAAAACTGTTTTTT. This translates into CASRRGADEKLFF.

This chain connects TRBV9 to TRBJ1-4; 9 nucleotides match TRBD1. CDR1 is SGDLS, CDR2 YYNGEE, per germline. Germline trimming cut 4 bases from V and 5 bases from J; bases unmatched to any gene: 6. This CDR3 spans 15 amino acids. The CDR3 nucleotides read TGTGCCAGCAGCTTCGGGACAGGGAGAAATGAAAAACTGTTTTTT. Translating gives CASSFGTGRNEKLFF.

The chain combines TRBV7-8 with TRBJ2-5; 8 bases agree with TRBD2. The CDR3 runs 14 residues. Germline trimming cut 1 base from V and 3 bases from J; bases unmatched to any gene: 1. Per germline, CDR1 SGHVS and CDR2 FQNEAQ. Here the CDR3 reads CASSLGRGEETQYF. As DNA, the CDR3 is TGTGCCAGCAGCTTAGGGCGGGGGGAAGAGACCCAGTACTTC.

This clone has only a few counts. The chain joins TRBV5-1 to TRBJ2-7; 9 nucleotides align to TRBD1. Germline CDR1 is SGHRS and CDR2 is YFSETQ. With V trimmed by 4 bases and J by 2 bases, 4 bases remained unmatched. The CDR3 length is 14 residues. The CDR3 coding sequence is TGCGCCAGCAGCCCCGGGACAGGGACCTACGAGCAGTACTTC. Its protein is CASSPGTGTYEQYF. Drawing the rest from reference TRBV5-1 and TRBJ2-7, the complete variable domain is KAGVTQTPRYLIKTRGQQVTLSCSPISGHRSVSWYQQTPGQGLQFLFEYFSETQRNKGNFPGRFSGRQFSNSRSEMNVSTLELGDSALYLCASSPGTGTYEQYFGPGTRLTVT.

The V gene is TRBV30, the J gene TRBJ1-2, with D perhaps TRBD1 (6 bases). V gave up 4 bases and J gave up 4 bases, with 22 bases separating them. Germline CDR1 and CDR2: GTSNPN and SVGIG (reference sequence). This CDR3 region has 16 residues. In DNA, the CDR3 is TGTGCCTGGACCCTAGGGGGGGGCAGATTGAGCTATGGCTACACCTTC. Translated: CAWTLGGGRLSYGYTF.

The chain is built from TRBV6-6 and TRBJ1-2; TRBD1 is a possible D gene (6 bases). With 5 bases removed from V and 5 bases from J, the gap between germline ends came to 9 bases. This CDR3 region has 12 residues. The V gene's germline CDR1 is MNHNY and CDR2 SVGAGI (reference sequence). CDR3 nucleotides: TGTGCCAGCAGTCCAACAGGGTATGGCTACACCTTC. Translation: CASSPTGYGYTF.

The genes are TRBV23-1 and TRBJ1-5; 9 nucleotides match TRBD1. TRBV23-1 is annotated as an ORF whose role is uncertain. The CDR3 totals 15 residues. V was clipped by 2 bases and J by 1 base; unmatched bases: 0. The CDR3 reads CASSQGQGSNQPQHF. The CDR3 DNA reads as TGCGCCAGCAGTCAAGGACAGGGGAGCAATCAGCCCCAGCATTTT.

Worth noting for this clone: Other DNA sequences in the sample encode the same CDR3. V and J are TRBV7-8 and TRBJ2-7; D is perhaps TRBD1 (6 bases). CDR3 length equals 14 residues. V was trimmed by 5 bases and J by 0 bases, leaving 11 bases between them. Germline-derived CDR1 and CDR2 are SGHVS and FQNEAQ. The CDR3 DNA follows: TGTGCCAGCAGCCTTACAGGGAGCTCCTACGAGCAGTACTTC. It yields the protein CASSLTGSSYEQYF. The full variable domain, with the rest looked up from reference TRBV7-8 and TRBJ2-7, is GAGVSQSPRYKVAKRGQDVALRCDPISGHVSLFWYQQALGQGPEFLTYFQNEAQLDKSGLPSDRFFAERPEGSVSTLKIQRTQQEDSAVYLCASSLTGSSYEQYFGPGTRLTVT.

The chain combines TRBV11-3 with TRBJ1-6, with TRBD1 matching over 8 bases. The length of the CDR3 is 15 residues. The germline V gene has CDR1 SGHNT and CDR2 YENEEA. Trimming at V came to 1 base and at J to 10 bases, leaving 6 bases not matched to a gene. CDR3 in DNA: TGTGCCAGCAGCTTAGTTGACAGGGGAGACTCACCCCTCCACTTT. The encoded protein is CASSLVDRGDSPLHF. The variable domain in full, completed from reference TRBV11-3 and TRBJ1-6, reads EAGVVQSPRYKIIEKKQPVAFWCNPISGHNTLYWYLQNLGQGPELLIRYENEEAVDDSQLPKDRFSAERLKGVDSTLKIQPAELGDSAVYLCASSLVDRGDSPLHFGNGTRLTVT.

The V call is TRBV4-3, the J call TRBJ1-2; tentatively, D is TRBD1 (5 bases). The CDR3 totals 15 residues. Per germline, CDR1 LGHNA and CDR2 YSLEER. With 1 base removed from V and 4 bases from J, the gap between germline ends came to 13 bases. CDR3: CASSQVNRPPYGYTF. The DNA of the CDR3 is TGCGCCAGCAGCCAAGTCAACAGGCCCCCCTATGGCTACACCTTC.

The chain links TRBV7-9 to TRBJ2-7; 12 bases are a match to TRBD2. This CDR3 is 16 amino acids long. Germline lookup yields CDR1 SEHNR and CDR2 FQNEAQ (reference sequence). Trimming removed 5 bases from V and 0 bases from J; junction bases left unmatched: 5. The chain's CDR3 is CASSPPGLAGSYEQYF. The CDR3 DNA reads as TGTGCCAGCAGCCCGCCGGGACTAGCGGGCTCCTACGAGCAGTACTTC.

V and J are TRBV9 and TRBJ2-1; D gene ambiguous. Looked up from germline, CDR1 is SGDLS and CDR2 is YYNGEE. Trimming took off 0 bases at V and 2 bases at J, with 9 bases between the two ends. The CDR3 is 15 amino acids. CDR3 in amino acids: CASSVGPRTYNEQFF. The CDR3 nucleotides are TGTGCCAGCAGCGTAGGCCCTAGAACCTACAATGAGCAGTTCTTC.

The rearrangement links TRBV4-2 to TRBJ2-3, with TRBD2 identical over 13 bases. CDR3 length equals 19 residues. The trim removed 4 bases at V and 6 bases at J, leaving 16 bases unmatched. CDR1 is LGHNA and CDR2 is YNFKEQ in the germline V gene. The CDR3 bases are TGTGCCAGCAGCCCAGCCCTTGGTACTAGCGGGGGGGCGAGGGATACGCAGTATTTT. Encoded protein: CASSPALGTSGGARDTQYF.

This chain's CDR3 is CASSFEGADSAEAFF. DNA of the CDR3: TGTGCCAGCAGTTTCGAGGGTGCTGACTCGGCCGAAGCTTTCTTT. V usage is TRBV27 and J usage is TRBJ1-1; unclear D gene. V lost 3 bases to trimming and J lost 8 bases, with 19 bases between them. This CDR3 contains 15 residues. CDR1 MNHEY and CDR2 SMNVEV come from the germline V gene (reference sequence).

This rearrangement joins TRBV30 to TRBJ2-5; the D is unclear. Germline CDR1 is GTSNPN and CDR2 is SVGIG (reference sequence). V lost 0 bases to trimming and J lost 1 base, with 6 bases between them. The CDR3 spans 13 residues. CDR3 in amino acids: CAWSVTFQETQYF. The CDR3 DNA sequence: TGTGCCTGGAGTGTGACATTCCAAGAGACCCAGTACTTC.

The rearrangement uses TRBV7-2 and TRBJ1-5, with 9 bases matching TRBD1. The CDR3 runs 14 residues. The V gene's germline CDR1 is SGHTA and CDR2 FQGNSA. V was clipped by 4 bases and J by 2 bases; unmatched bases: 0. The CDR3 nucleotides read TGTGCCAGCAGCTGGACAGGGGGCAATCAGCCCCAGCATTTT. Its protein is CASSWTGGNQPQHF.